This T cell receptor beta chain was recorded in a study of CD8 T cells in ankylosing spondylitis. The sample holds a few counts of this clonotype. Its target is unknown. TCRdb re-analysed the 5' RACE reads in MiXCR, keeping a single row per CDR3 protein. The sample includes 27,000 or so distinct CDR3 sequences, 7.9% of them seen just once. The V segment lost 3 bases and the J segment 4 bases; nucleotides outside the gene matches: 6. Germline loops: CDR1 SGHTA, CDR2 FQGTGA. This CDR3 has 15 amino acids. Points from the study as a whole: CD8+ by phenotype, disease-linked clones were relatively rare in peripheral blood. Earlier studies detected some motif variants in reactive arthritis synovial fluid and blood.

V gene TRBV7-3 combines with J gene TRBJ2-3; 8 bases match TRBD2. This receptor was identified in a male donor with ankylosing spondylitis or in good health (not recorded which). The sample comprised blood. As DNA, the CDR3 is TGTGCCAGCAGCTTGAGCGGGGGACGCTCAGATACGCAGTATTTT. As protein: CASSLSGGRSDTQYF.